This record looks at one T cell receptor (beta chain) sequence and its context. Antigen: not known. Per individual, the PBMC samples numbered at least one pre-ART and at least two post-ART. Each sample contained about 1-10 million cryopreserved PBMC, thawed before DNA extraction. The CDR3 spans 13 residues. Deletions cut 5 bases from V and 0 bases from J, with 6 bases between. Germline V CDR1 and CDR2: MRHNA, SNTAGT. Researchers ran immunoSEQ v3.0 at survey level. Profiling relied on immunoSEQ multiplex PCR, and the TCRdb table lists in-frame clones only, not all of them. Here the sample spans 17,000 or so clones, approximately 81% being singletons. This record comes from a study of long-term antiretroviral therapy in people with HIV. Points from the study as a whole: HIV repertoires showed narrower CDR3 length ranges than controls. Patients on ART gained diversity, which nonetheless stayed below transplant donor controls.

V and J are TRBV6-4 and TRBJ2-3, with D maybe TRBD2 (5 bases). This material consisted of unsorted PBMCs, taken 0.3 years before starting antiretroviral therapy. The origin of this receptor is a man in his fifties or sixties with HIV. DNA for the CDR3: TGTGCCAGCAGTCGGACTAGCACAGATACGCAGTATTTT. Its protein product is CASSRTSTDTQYF.